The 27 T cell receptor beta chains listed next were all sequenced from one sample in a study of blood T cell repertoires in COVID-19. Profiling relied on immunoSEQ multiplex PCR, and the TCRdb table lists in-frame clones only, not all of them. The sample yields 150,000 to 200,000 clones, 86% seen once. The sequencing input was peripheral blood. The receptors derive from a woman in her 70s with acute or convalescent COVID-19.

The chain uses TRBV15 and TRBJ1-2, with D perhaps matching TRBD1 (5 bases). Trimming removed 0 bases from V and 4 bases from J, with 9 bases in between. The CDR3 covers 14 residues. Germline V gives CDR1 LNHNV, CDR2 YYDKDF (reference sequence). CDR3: CATSRDRQGYGYTF. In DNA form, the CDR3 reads TGTGCCACCAGCAGAGATAGGCAGGGCTATGGCTACACCTTC.

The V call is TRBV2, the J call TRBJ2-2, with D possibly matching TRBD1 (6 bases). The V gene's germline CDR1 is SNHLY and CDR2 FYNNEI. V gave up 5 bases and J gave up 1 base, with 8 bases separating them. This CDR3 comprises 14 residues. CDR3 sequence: CASSLDRNTGELFF. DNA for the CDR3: TGTGCCAGCAGTCTGGACAGGAACACCGGGGAGCTGTTTTTT.

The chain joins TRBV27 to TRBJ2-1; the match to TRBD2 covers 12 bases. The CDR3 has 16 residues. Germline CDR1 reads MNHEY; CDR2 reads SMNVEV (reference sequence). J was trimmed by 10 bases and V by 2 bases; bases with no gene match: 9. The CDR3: CASSLKASGRAGEQFF. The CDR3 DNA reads TGTGCCAGCAGTTTAAAGGCTAGCGGGAGGGCCGGGGAGCAGTTCTTC.

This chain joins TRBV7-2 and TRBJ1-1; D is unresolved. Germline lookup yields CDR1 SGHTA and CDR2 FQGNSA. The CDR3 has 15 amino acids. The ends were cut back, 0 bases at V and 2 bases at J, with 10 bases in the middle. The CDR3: CASSLAAQTNTEAFF. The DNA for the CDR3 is TGTGCCAGCAGCTTAGCGGCACAGACCAACACTGAAGCTTTCTTT.

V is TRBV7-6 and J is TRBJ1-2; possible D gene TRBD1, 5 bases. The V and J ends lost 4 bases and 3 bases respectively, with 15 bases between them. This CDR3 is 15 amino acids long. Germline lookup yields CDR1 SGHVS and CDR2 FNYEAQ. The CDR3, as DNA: TGTGCCAGCAGCTCAAGGACCGGGGGGTACTATGGCTACACCTTC. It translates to CASSSRTGGYYGYTF.

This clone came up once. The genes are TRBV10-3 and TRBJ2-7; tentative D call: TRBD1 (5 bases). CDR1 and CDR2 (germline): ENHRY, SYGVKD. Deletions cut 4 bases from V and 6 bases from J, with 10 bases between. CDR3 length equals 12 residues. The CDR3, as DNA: TGTGCCATCAGTGCGACACAGGTCGAGCAGTACTTC. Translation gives CAISATQVEQYF.

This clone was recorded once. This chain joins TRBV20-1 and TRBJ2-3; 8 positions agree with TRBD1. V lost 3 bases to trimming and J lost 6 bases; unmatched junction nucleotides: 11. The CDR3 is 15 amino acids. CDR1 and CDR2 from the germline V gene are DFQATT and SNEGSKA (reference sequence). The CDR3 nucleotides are TGCAGTGCTAGTGGGCAGGGGGCGTCATTTGATACGCAGTATTTT. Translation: CSASGQGASFDTQYF.

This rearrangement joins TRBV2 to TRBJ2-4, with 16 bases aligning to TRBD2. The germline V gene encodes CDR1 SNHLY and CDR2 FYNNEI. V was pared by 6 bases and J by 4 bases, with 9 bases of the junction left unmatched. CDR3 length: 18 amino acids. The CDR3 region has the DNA TGTGCCAGCAGCGGTCCCGGGACTAGCGGGGGGGTGAAAAACATTCAGTACTTC. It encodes CASSGPGTSGGVKNIQYF.

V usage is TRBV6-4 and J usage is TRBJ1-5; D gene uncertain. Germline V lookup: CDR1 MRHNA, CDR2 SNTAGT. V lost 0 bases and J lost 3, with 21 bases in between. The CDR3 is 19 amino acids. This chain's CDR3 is CASSDSDTDEGRPNQPQHF. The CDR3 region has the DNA TGTGCCAGCAGTGACTCGGATACAGACGAAGGCAGGCCCAATCAGCCCCAGCATTTT.

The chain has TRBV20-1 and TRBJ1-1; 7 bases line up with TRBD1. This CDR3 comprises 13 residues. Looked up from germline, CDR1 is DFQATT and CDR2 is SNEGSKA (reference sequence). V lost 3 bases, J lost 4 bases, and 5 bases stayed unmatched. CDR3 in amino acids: CSASRDRVTEAFF. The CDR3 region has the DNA TGCAGTGCTAGTCGCGACAGGGTCACTGAAGCTTTCTTT.

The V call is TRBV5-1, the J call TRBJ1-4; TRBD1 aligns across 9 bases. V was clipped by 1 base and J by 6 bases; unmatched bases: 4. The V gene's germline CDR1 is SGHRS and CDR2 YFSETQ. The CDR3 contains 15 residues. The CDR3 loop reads CASSLFDRGDEKLFF. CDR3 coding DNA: TGCGCCAGCAGCTTGTTCGACAGGGGGGATGAAAAACTGTTTTTT.

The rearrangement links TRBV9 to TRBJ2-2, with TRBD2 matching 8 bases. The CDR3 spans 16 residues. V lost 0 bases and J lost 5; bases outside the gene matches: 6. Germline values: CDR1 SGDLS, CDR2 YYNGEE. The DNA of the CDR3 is TGTGCCAGCAGCGTAGTCAGCGGGAGTCGGACCGGGGAGCTGTTTTTT. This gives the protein CASSVVSGSRTGELFF.

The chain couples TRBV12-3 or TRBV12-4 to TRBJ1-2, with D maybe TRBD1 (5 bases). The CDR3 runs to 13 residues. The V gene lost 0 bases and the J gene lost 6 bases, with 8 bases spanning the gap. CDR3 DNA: TGTGCCAGCAGTTTAGCCAGGGCGGATGGCTACACCTTC. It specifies CASSLARADGYTF.

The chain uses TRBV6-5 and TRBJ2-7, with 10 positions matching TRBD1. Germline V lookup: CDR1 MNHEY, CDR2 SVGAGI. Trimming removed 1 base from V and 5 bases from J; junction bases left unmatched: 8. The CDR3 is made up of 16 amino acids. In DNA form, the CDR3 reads TGTGCCAGCAGTTACTATGGGGACAGGGGATTTGACGAGCAGTACTTC. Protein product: CASSYYGDRGFDEQYF.

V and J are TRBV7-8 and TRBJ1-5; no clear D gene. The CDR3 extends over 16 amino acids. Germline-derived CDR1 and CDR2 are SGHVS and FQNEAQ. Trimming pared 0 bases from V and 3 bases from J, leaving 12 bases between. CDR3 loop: CASSLAAYSSNQPQHF. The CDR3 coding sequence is TGTGCCAGCAGCTTAGCTGCTTACAGTTCCAATCAGCCCCAGCATTTT. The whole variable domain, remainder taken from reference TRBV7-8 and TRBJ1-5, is GAGVSQSPRYKVAKRGQDVALRCDPISGHVSLFWYQQALGQGPEFLTYFQNEAQLDKSGLPSDRFFAERPEGSVSTLKIQRTQQEDSAVYLCASSLAAYSSNQPQHFGDGTRLSIL.

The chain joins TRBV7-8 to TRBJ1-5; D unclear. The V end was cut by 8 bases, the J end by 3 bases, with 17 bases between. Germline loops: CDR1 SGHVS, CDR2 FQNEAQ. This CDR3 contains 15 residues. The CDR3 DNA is TGTGCCAGCGGAGGGCCCGCAGGAAACAATCAGCCCCAGCATTTT. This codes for CASGGPAGNNQPQHF.

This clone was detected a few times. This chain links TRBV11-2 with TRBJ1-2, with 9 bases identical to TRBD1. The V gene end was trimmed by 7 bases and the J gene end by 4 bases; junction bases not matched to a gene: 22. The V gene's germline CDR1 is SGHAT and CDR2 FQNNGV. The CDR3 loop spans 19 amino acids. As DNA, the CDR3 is TGTGCCAGCATAGCCGGGACAGGGTTTCCCACCTCACAATCCTATGGCTACACCTTC. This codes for CASIAGTGFPTSQSYGYTF.

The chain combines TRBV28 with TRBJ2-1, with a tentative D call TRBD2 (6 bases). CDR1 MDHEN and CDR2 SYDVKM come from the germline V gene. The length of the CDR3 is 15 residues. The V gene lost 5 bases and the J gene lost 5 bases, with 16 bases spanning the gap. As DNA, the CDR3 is TGTGCCAGCAGTAGGCCCGTGGTAGCGGACAATGAGCAGTTCTTC. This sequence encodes CASSRPVVADNEQFF.

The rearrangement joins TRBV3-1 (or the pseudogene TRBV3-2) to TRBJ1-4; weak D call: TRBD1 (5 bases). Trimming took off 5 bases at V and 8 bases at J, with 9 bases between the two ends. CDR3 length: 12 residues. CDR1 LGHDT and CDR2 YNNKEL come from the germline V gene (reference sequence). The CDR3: CASSTYREKLFF. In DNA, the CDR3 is TGTGCCAGCAGCACCTACAGGGAAAAACTGTTTTTT.

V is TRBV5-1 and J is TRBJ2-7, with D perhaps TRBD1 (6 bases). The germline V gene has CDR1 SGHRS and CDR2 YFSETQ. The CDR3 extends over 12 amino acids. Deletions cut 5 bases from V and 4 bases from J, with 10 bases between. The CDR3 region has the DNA TGCGCCAGCAGTTCGGACAGATACGAGCAGTACTTC. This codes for CASSSDRYEQYF. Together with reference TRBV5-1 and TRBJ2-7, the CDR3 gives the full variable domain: KAGVTQTPRYLIKTRGQQVTLSCSPISGHRSVSWYQQTPGQGLQFLFEYFSETQRNKGNFPGRFSGRQFSNSRSEMNVSTLELGDSALYLCASSSDRYEQYFGPGTRLTVT.

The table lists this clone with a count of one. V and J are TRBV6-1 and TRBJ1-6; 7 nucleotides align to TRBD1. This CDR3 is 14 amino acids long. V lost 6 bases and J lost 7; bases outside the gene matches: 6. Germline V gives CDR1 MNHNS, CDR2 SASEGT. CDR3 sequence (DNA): TGTGCCAGCAGCTCCGGACAGGTCAATTCACCCCTCCACTTT. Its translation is CASSSGQVNSPLHF.

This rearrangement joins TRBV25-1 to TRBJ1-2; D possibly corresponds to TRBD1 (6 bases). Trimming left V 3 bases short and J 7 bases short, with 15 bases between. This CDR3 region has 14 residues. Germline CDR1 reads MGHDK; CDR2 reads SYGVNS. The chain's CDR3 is CASSEGDMGAGYTF. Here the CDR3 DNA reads TGTGCCAGCAGTGAGGGTGATATGGGGGCTGGCTACACCTTC.

The CDR3 nucleotides read TGCGCCAGCAGCCAAGAACTAGCGGGGGGGATAAGCACAGATACGCAGTATTTT. It encodes CASSQELAGGISTDTQYF. This rearrangement joins TRBV4-3 to TRBJ2-3; 13 positions agree with TRBD2. The CDR3 loop spans 18 amino acids. J was trimmed by 0 bases and V by 0 bases; bases with no gene match: 3. Per the germline V gene, CDR1 is LGHNA and CDR2 is YSLEER.

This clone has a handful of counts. The CDR3 sequence is CASHSSGNTIYF. The CDR3 DNA reads as TGTGCCAGCCACAGCTCTGGAAACACCATATATTTT. The chain has TRBV25-1 and TRBJ1-3; no definite D call. This CDR3 contains 12 residues. Germline V gene sequence: CDR1 MGHDK, CDR2 SYGVNS. Deletions cut 8 bases from V and 0 bases from J, with 5 bases between.

The CDR3 coding sequence is TGCGCCAGCAGTCTGGGACTAGGTACAGATACGCAGTATTTT. This translates into CASSLGLGTDTQYF. This sequence joins TRBV4-1 and TRBJ2-3, with 8 bases fitting TRBD2. CDR3 length equals 14 residues. V lost 6 bases to trimming and J lost 3 bases; unmatched junction nucleotides: 5. In germline, CDR1 is MGHRA, CDR2 YSYEKL.

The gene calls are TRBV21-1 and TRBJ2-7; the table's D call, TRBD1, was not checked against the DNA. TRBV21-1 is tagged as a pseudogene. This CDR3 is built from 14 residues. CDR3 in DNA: TGTGCCAGCAGCAAATACAGGGAACCCTACGAGCAGTACTTC. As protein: CASSKYREPYEQYF.

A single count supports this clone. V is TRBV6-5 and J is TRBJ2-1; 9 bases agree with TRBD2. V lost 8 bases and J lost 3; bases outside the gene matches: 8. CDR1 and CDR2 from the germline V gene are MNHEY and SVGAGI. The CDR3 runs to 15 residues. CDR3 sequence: CASRPGLASYNEQFF. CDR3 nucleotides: TGTGCCAGCCGACCGGGACTAGCAAGCTACAATGAGCAGTTCTTC.